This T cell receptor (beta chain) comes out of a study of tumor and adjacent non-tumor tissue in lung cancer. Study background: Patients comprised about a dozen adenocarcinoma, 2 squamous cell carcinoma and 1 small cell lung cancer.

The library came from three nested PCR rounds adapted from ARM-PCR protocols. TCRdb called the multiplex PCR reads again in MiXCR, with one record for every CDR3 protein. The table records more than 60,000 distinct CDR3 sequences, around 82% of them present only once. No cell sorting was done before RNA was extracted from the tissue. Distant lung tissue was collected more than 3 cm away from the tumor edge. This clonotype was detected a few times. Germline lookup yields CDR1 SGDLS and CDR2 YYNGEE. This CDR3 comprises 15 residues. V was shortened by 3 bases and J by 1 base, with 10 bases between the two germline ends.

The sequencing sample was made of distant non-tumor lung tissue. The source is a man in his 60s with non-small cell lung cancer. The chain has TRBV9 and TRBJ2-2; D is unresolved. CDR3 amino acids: CASSDMVGNTGELFF. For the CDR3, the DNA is TGTGCCAGCAGCGACATGGTTGGGAACACCGGGGAGCTGTTTTTT.